The clone carrying this TCR beta chain was detected once. The antigen remains undetermined. This sample stems from a study of T-cell reconstitution after alpha-beta-depleted transplantation in children. General observations from the study: Newly made T cells mostly supplied T-cell counts and diversity one year after transplant.

The germline V and J ends were trimmed by 10 bases and 3 bases, with 16 bases remaining between them. Germline V gene data show CDR1 as ENHRY and CDR2 as SYGVKD. The length of the CDR3 is 13 residues. Unique molecular identifiers were used to barcode this TCRbeta library. TCRdb reprocessed the PCR reads with MiXCR, giving one entry per CDR3 protein. The repertoire holds around 670,000 distinct CDR3 sequences, with approximately 14% as singletons. The sequences come from PBMCs, collected before TCRalphabeta/CD19-depleted stem cell transplant. This sequence joins TRBV10-3 and TRBJ2-7, with D perhaps assigned TRBD1 or TRBD2 (6 bases each). The source is a girl aged 2 to 10 with congenital amegakaryocytic thrombocytopenia, due to receive a stem cell transplant. DNA for the CDR3: TGTGCCACGGGGGCCGGGGGAGACTACGAGCAGTACTTC. It codes for CATGAGGDYEQYF.